These T cell receptor beta chains were read from a single sample in a study of T cell responses to AZD1222 COVID-19 vaccine. Measured with immunoSEQ multiplex PCR; TCRdb has only the in-frame clones, and not every one. Of 100,000 to 150,000 clones listed, approximately 89% are singletons. Sample: peripheral blood, taken on day 0 of AZD1222 vaccination. These receptors were taken from an adult in good health. Both conserved end residues are part of each CDR3. Each record gives: D gene, V gene, J gene, clone size, CDR3 DNA, CDR3 protein. D genes are given only for firm matches. Rows may omit the clone size; those that give it use once, few, many or a size class.

TRBD2	TRBV19	TRBJ2-3	-	TGTGCCAGTAGTATAGATCACTGGGCCGGGGGGACAGATACGCAGTATTTT	CASSIDHWAGGTDTQYF
-	TRBV5-1	TRBJ2-7	-	TGCGCCAGCAGCCTACTAAGCAACTACGAGCAGTACTTC	CASSLLSNYEQYF
-	TRBV2	TRBJ1-1	-	TGTGCCAGCAGTGAAGCGCCTCGAGACACTGAAGCTTTCTTT	CASSEAPRDTEAFF
-	TRBV6-2/TRBV6-3	TRBJ1-2	-	TGTGCCAGCAGTTTCATCCAGGGAAGCTATGGCTACACCTTC	CASSFIQGSYGYTF
-	TRBV4-2	TRBJ1-1	-	TGTGCCAGCAGCCGAAGGGCAGGGGACGACACTGAAGCTTTCTTT	CASSRRAGDDTEAFF
TRBD1	TRBV7-2	TRBJ2-3	-	TGTGCCAGCAGTCTGACAGGGGGAGGACAGACAGATACGCAGTATTTT	CASSLTGGGQTDTQYF
-	TRBV19	TRBJ2-7	-	TGTGCCAGTAGTTCGTGGACTTTGCGGCAGTACTTC	CASSSWTLRQYF
-	TRBV7-2	TRBJ2-2	-	TGTGCCAGCAGCTTAGTACAGGGCGGCGGCACCGGGGAGCTGTTTTTT	CASSLVQGGGTGELFF
TRBD1	TRBV18	TRBJ1-4	-	TGTGCCAGCTCACCCGGGACAGCTAATGAAAAACTGTTTTTT	CASSPGTANEKLFF
TRBD1	TRBV19	TRBJ2-3	-	TGTGCCAGTAGTCCCAGGACAGGGCCAGGGCCAGATACGCAGTATTTT	CASSPRTGPGPDTQYF
-	TRBV7-9	TRBJ2-1	once	TGTGCCAGCAGCGGCCTAACCGGGACGGCCTACAATGAGCAGTTCTTC	CASSGLTGTAYNEQFF
TRBD1	TRBV10-3	TRBJ2-2	-	TGTGCCATCAGTGACCTAACAGGGGCGACAGGGGAGCTGTTTTTT	CAISDLTGATGELFF
-	TRBV28	TRBJ2-1	-	TGTGCCAGCAGCTGGGGGACCTACAATGAGCAGTTCTTC	CASSWGTYNEQFF
-	TRBV11-2	TRBJ1-1	-	TGTGCCAGCAGCCTTCACTTGAACACTGAAGCTTTCTTT	CASSLHLNTEAFF